Shown below are 30 T cell receptor beta chains from a single sample sequenced in a study of blood T cell repertoires in COVID-19. Produced via immunoSEQ multiplex PCR; TCRdb's table is partial and in-frame only. Among a few hundred thousand clones listed, around 83% were seen once. Sequenced material: peripheral blood. Receptor source: a woman in her forties or fifties with acute or convalescent COVID-19.

The genes are TRBV11-3 and TRBJ2-7, with a weak D call TRBD1 (5 bases). V lost 5 bases, J lost 0 bases, and 11 bases lay in between. The CDR3 runs to 14 residues. Germline assignment: CDR1 SGHNT and CDR2 YENEEA. The CDR3 here is CASSLGHSSYEQYF. CDR3 in DNA: TGTGCCAGCAGCCTTGGACACTCCTCCTACGAGCAGTACTTC.

The chain joins TRBV3-1 (or the pseudogene TRBV3-2) to TRBJ2-2, with 10 bases fitting TRBD2. Germline loops: CDR1 LGHDT, CDR2 YNNKEL (reference sequence). This CDR3 region has 15 residues. J gave up 6 bases and V 2 bases, and 3 bases lay outside the gene matches. The CDR3 reads CASSQSLAGAGELFF. Here the CDR3 DNA reads TGTGCCAGCAGCCAATCCCTAGCGGGGGCCGGGGAGCTGTTTTTT.

The chain has TRBV2 and TRBJ1-2, with D possibly being TRBD1 (5 bases). There are 14 residues in the CDR3. V lost 1 base and J lost 8, with 14 bases in between. The germline V gene has CDR1 SNHLY and CDR2 FYNNEI. This chain's CDR3 is CASSEERQGGGYTF. CDR3 nucleotide sequence: TGTGCCAGCAGTGAAGAGCGCCAGGGCGGCGGCTACACCTTC.

The J gene is TRBJ1-1, the V gene TRBV3-1 (or the pseudogene TRBV3-2); unclear D gene. Germline V gene sequence: CDR1 LGHDT, CDR2 YNNKEL (reference sequence). The CDR3 length is 14 residues. V was cut by 1 base and J by 0 bases, with 6 bases left in between. DNA of the CDR3: TGTGCCAGCAGCCAAGTACTCATGAACACTGAAGCTTTCTTT. Encoded protein: CASSQVLMNTEAFF.

The rearrangement links TRBV2 to TRBJ1-4; 7 bases agree with TRBD1. V shed 5 bases, J shed 7 bases, and the junction held 7 bases outside the gene matches. Germline CDR1 reads SNHLY; CDR2 reads FYNNEI. This CDR3 is built from 14 residues. The CDR3 DNA sequence: TGTGCCAGCAGTAAACGACAGGGCGGTGAAAAACTGTTTTTT. Residues: CASSKRQGGEKLFF.

The rearrangement uses TRBV19 and TRBJ2-7, with TRBD2 matching 9 bases. The CDR3 is made up of 15 amino acids. Per the germline V gene, CDR1 is LNHDA and CDR2 is SQIVND (reference sequence). V lost 4 bases to trimming and J lost 4 bases; unmatched junction nucleotides: 8. The CDR3 nucleotides read TGTGCCAGTAGTACCATAGCGGGAGTGGGGTACGAGCAGTACTTC. Its protein product is CASSTIAGVGYEQYF.

The chain carries TRBV6-5 and TRBJ1-6; 9 nucleotides align to TRBD1. The CDR3 is 14 amino acids. The V gene end was trimmed by 6 bases and the J gene end by 8 bases; junction bases not matched to a gene: 5. Per germline, CDR1 MNHEY and CDR2 SVGAGI. CDR3 residues: CASSRGQGHSPLHF. Written as DNA, the CDR3 is TGTGCCAGCAGCCGGGGACAGGGCCATTCACCCCTCCACTTT.

The chain carries TRBV30 and TRBJ2-6; D is unresolved. This CDR3 has 13 amino acids. Germline V gives CDR1 GTSNPN, CDR2 SVGIG (reference sequence). With 0 bases removed from V and 4 bases from J, the gap between germline ends came to 4 bases. CDR3 bases: TGTGCCTGGAGTGTCTCGGGGGCCAACGTCCTGACTTTC. Its translation: CAWSVSGANVLTF.

This clone has only one observation. V is TRBV3-1 (or the pseudogene TRBV3-2) and J is TRBJ2-5, with D possibly TRBD2 on 6 matching bases. The CDR3 spans 15 residues. V was shortened by 0 bases and J by 3 bases, with 11 bases between the two germline ends. Germline V gives CDR1 LGHDT, CDR2 YNNKEL (reference sequence). DNA of the CDR3: TGTGCCAGCAGCCAAGATCACGGCGGGGAAGAGACCCAGTACTTC. Amino acids: CASSQDHGGEETQYF.

This clone has just a few counts. This chain joins TRBV10-3 and TRBJ2-1, with a weak D call TRBD1 (6 bases). Germline CDR1 reads ENHRY; CDR2 reads SYGVKD. The CDR3 totals 9 residues. V shed 10 bases and J shed 8 bases, with 6 bases lying between them. The CDR3 sequence is CATGDEQFF. For the CDR3, the DNA is TGTGCCACAGGGGATGAGCAGTTCTTC.

The chain combines TRBV5-4 with TRBJ2-7, with 12 positions matching TRBD2. The CDR3 is 14 amino acids. After removal of 0 bases from V and 6 bases from J, the junction contained 1 base not matched to a gene. From germline, CDR1 is SGHNT and CDR2 YYREEE (reference sequence). CDR3 DNA: TGTGCCAGCAGCTTGGAACTAGCGGGAGGCGAGCAGTACTTC. It translates to CASSLELAGGEQYF.

This chain connects TRBV2 to TRBJ1-1; D is perhaps TRBD1 (5 bases). The germline V gene has CDR1 SNHLY and CDR2 FYNNEI. The CDR3 totals 15 residues. Trimming took off 8 bases at V and 4 bases at J, with 20 bases between the two ends. CDR3 sequence reads: CASGPARGFGTEAFF. DNA of the CDR3: TGTGCCAGCGGACCAGCAAGGGGATTTGGCACTGAAGCTTTCTTT.

This clone has only one observation. This chain uses TRBV7-8 with TRBJ1-1; a possible D gene is TRBD1 (6 bases). CDR1 SGHVS and CDR2 FQNEAQ come from the germline V gene. Trimming removed 3 bases from V and 8 bases from J, with 16 bases in between. The CDR3 contains 14 residues. DNA for the CDR3: TGTGCCAGCAGCTTGTCGGGACACCAAAGGGAAGCTTTCTTT. Its protein product is CASSLSGHQREAFF.

J is TRBJ1-1 and V is TRBV20-1, with no clear D. The germline V gene has CDR1 DFQATT and CDR2 SNEGSKA (reference sequence). V lost 6 bases and J 1 base, leaving 6 bases between the germline ends. The CDR3 consists of 11 residues. The CDR3 nucleotides are TGCAGTGCGGGGAGGAACACTGAAGCTTTCTTT. Translating it yields CSAGRNTEAFF.

The chain combines TRBV10-1 with TRBJ2-2; tentative D call: TRBD1 (6 bases). V lost 0 bases, J lost 9 bases, and 8 bases lay in between. Germline assignment: CDR1 WNHNN and CDR2 SYGVQD (reference sequence). The CDR3 runs to 13 residues. As DNA, the CDR3 is TGCGCCAGCAGTGAGTCCGGGACAAGGGAGCTGTTTTTT. It is translated as CASSESGTRELFF.

In its sample, this clone was seen a few times. The chain has TRBV6-6 and TRBJ1-2, with TRBD1 matching 12 bases. V trimming: 2 bases; J trimming: 8 bases; junction bases outside the gene matches: 6. The CDR3 extends over 15 amino acids. CDR1 is MNHNY, CDR2 SVGAGI, per germline (reference sequence). CDR3 DNA: TGTGCCAGCAGTTACGGGACAGGGGGCGGTAACGGCTACACCTTC. It translates to CASSYGTGGGNGYTF.

The chain couples TRBV27 to TRBJ2-7; 9 bases line up with TRBD1. J gave up 6 bases and V 2 bases, and 5 bases lay outside the gene matches. In germline, CDR1 is MNHEY, CDR2 SMNVEV (reference sequence). The CDR3 runs 14 residues. The CDR3 nucleotides read TGTGCCAGCAGTTTAAAGGGACAGGGACTCGAGCAGTACGTC. It is translated as CASSLKGQGLEQYV.

This rearrangement joins TRBV19 to TRBJ2-5; 8 bases agree with TRBD1. V was clipped by 6 bases and J by 5 bases; unmatched bases: 17. This CDR3 is built from 17 residues. Per germline, CDR1 LNHDA and CDR2 SQIVND (reference sequence). The CDR3 protein is CASSFSRTGLGRETQYF. In DNA, the CDR3 is TGTGCCAGTAGCTTTAGTCGGACAGGGTTGGGGCGGGAGACCCAGTACTTC.

This clone was recorded once. The chain has TRBV27 and TRBJ2-2; 7 nucleotides agree with TRBD1. V was clipped by 7 bases and J by 2 bases; unmatched bases: 4. The germline CDR1 and CDR2 sequences are MNHEY and SMNVEV (reference sequence). The CDR3 is 14 amino acids. CDR3 sequence (DNA): TGTGCCAGCACCCTAGGGGGCAACACCGGGGAGCTGTTTTTT. Protein sequence: CASTLGGNTGELFF.

The rearrangement uses TRBV24-1 and TRBJ1-1, with D maybe TRBD1 (5 bases). Looked up from germline, CDR1 is KGHDR and CDR2 is SFDVKD. V lost 3 bases to trimming and J lost 7 bases, with 14 bases between them. The CDR3 has 14 amino acids. CDR3 loop: CATSDRGREGEAFF. CDR3 in DNA: TGTGCCACCAGTGATCGGGGGAGGGAGGGTGAAGCTTTCTTT.

The genes are TRBV25-1 and TRBJ1-6; 9 bases align to TRBD1. Trimming at V came to 6 bases and at J to 7 bases, leaving 7 bases not matched to a gene. The CDR3 runs to 15 residues. Germline lookup yields CDR1 MGHDK and CDR2 SYGVNS. This CDR3 is CASRGGQGYNSPLHF. CDR3 in DNA: TGTGCCAGCAGGGGGGGACAGGGATACAATTCACCCCTCCACTTT.

This chain uses TRBV7-9 with TRBJ2-7; no definite D call. The CDR3 extends over 14 amino acids. V gave up 3 bases and J gave up 0 bases, with 9 bases separating them. Germline V gene sequence: CDR1 SEHNR, CDR2 FQNEAQ (reference sequence). CDR3 amino acids: CASSFGSSSYEQYV. DNA of the CDR3: TGTGCCAGCAGCTTCGGTTCCTCCTCCTACGAGCAGTACGTC.

The CDR3 is CASRPLAGVYTGELFF. CDR3 DNA sequence: TGTGCCAGCAGGCCACTAGCGGGAGTGTATACCGGGGAGCTGTTTTTT. The chain is built from TRBV7-9 and TRBJ2-2, with 11 bases identical to TRBD2. From germline, CDR1 is SEHNR and CDR2 FQNEAQ (reference sequence). V trimming: 6 bases; J trimming: 5 bases; junction bases outside the gene matches: 8. This CDR3 comprises 16 residues.

The chain combines TRBV10-1 with TRBJ1-3; D is ambiguous. CDR1 and CDR2 (germline): WNHNN, SYGVQD (reference sequence). Trimming stripped 5 bases from V and 0 bases from J, with 5 bases between. CDR3 length: 13 amino acids. CDR3 amino acids: CASSQNSGNTIYF. DNA of the CDR3: TGCGCCAGCAGTCAGAACTCTGGAAACACCATATATTTT.

This clone was seen once. The chain combines TRBV29-1 with TRBJ2-7; 9 nucleotides match TRBD1. The CDR3 is made up of 14 amino acids. Unmatched junction bases numbered 3, after V lost 3 bases and J lost 0 bases. Germline lookup yields CDR1 SQVTM and CDR2 ANQGSEA. In DNA form, the CDR3 reads TGCAGCGTTGACAGACAGGGGGTCTCCTACGAGCAGTACGTC. Translating it yields CSVDRQGVSYEQYV.

The chain links TRBV11-2 to TRBJ2-2; D unclear. Germline V gene lookup returns CDR1 SGHAT and CDR2 FQNNGV. V lost 0 bases and J lost 9, with 14 bases in between. CDR3 length equals 15 residues. The CDR3 loop reads CASSLDLEANRELFF. CDR3 DNA sequence: TGTGCCAGCAGCTTAGATCTCGAGGCAAACCGGGAGCTGTTTTTT.

Note on this clone: Different DNA sequences within this sample yield the same CDR3. J is TRBJ1-1 and V is TRBV5-1; 8 bases fit TRBD1. Unmatched junction bases numbered 3, after V lost 4 bases and J lost 1 base. Germline V CDR1 and CDR2: SGHRS, YFSETQ. This CDR3 comprises 14 residues. The CDR3 loop is CASSPGTGNTEAFF. In DNA form, the CDR3 reads TGCGCCAGCAGCCCGGGGACAGGGAACACTGAAGCTTTCTTT.

This rearrangement joins TRBV29-1 to TRBJ2-3; D might be TRBD1 (7 bases). V was pared by 4 bases and J by 2 bases, with 16 bases between. This CDR3 has 15 amino acids. Germline lookup yields CDR1 SQVTM and CDR2 ANQGSEA. The CDR3 region is CSVGRGGGNTDTQYF. In nucleotides, the CDR3 is TGCAGCGTTGGCCGTGGAGGGGGCAACACAGATACGCAGTATTTT.

This rearrangement joins TRBV11-2 to TRBJ1-1; 7 nucleotides align to TRBD1. The CDR3 spans 14 residues. The V gene end was trimmed by 5 bases and the J gene end by 4 bases; junction bases not matched to a gene: 7. Germline assignment: CDR1 SGHAT and CDR2 FQNNGV. This chain's CDR3 is CASSPGGKGTEAFF. The CDR3 coding sequence is TGTGCCAGCAGCCCAGGGGGTAAGGGCACTGAAGCTTTCTTT. The whole variable domain, filled in from reference TRBV11-2 and TRBJ1-1, reads EAGVAQSPRYKIIEKRQSVAFWCNPISGHATLYWYQQILGQGPKLLIQFQNNGVVDDSQLPKDRFSAERLKGVDSTLKIQPAKLEDSAVYLCASSPGGKGTEAFFGQGTRLTVV.

The chain joins TRBV4-2 to TRBJ2-3; the match to TRBD1 covers 12 bases. Per the germline V gene, CDR1 is LGHNA and CDR2 is YNFKEQ. V was clipped by 3 bases and J by 4 bases; unmatched bases: 5. The CDR3 is 16 amino acids. Here the CDR3 DNA reads TGTGCCAGCAGCCACCCGGGACAGGGGGCCGCAGATACGCAGTATTTT. Its protein product is CASSHPGQGAADTQYF.